One sample yielded the 12 T cell receptor beta chains listed below, sequenced in a study of shared T cell receptors in the human thymus. Clones were read by immunoSEQ multiplex PCR, and TCRdb kept only the in-frame ones, dropping some. The sample contains about 660,000 clones, roughly 90% of which appear only once. This sample was shared with a second study, whose subject was human thymus T cells.

Specimen: thymocytes. These receptors were collected from a boy younger than two with a congenital heart defect.

J is TRBJ1-1 and V is TRBV5-1; TRBD1 matches 7 bases. The CDR3 is 15 residues long. The ends lost 0 bases at V and 3 bases at J; junction bases unmatched: 5. In germline, CDR1 is SGHRS, CDR2 YFSETQ. The CDR3 DNA sequence: TGCGCCAGCAGCTTGGATACAGGGGAGCACACTGAAGCTTTCTTT. This gives the protein CASSLDTGEHTEAFF.

The genes are TRBV25-1 and TRBJ2-3, with D perhaps TRBD1 (5 bases). The V gene lost 2 bases and the J gene lost 5 bases, with 14 bases spanning the gap. CDR3 length equals 15 residues. Germline V lookup: CDR1 MGHDK, CDR2 SYGVNS. This CDR3 reads CASSERNRWEDTQYF. In nucleotides, the CDR3 is TGTGCCAGCAGTGAACGAAACAGGTGGGAAGATACGCAGTATTTT.

The chain has TRBV11-2 and TRBJ1-1, with a possible D match to TRBD1 (6 bases). Per germline, CDR1 SGHAT and CDR2 FQNNGV. The CDR3 runs 16 residues. V was cut by 5 bases and J by 0 bases, with 16 bases left in between. The CDR3 sequence is CASSLARGNMNTEAFF. CDR3 DNA sequence: TGTGCCAGCAGCCTAGCCAGGGGAAATATGAACACTGAAGCTTTCTTT.

V gene TRBV29-1 combines with J gene TRBJ2-5, with 10 positions matching TRBD2. V gave up 3 bases and J gave up 1 base; unmatched junction bases: 11. CDR1 is SQVTM and CDR2 is ANQGSEA in the germline V gene. CDR3 length: 17 residues. The CDR3 sequence is CSVDQLRLAGAQETQYF. The CDR3 DNA follows: TGCAGCGTTGATCAACTGAGACTAGCGGGCGCCCAAGAGACCCAGTACTTC. Looking up the rest from reference TRBV29-1 and TRBJ2-5 gives the full variable domain: SAVISQKPSRDICQRGTSLTIQCQVDSQVTMMFWYRQQPGQSLTLIATANQGSEATYESGFVIDKFPISRPNLTFSTLTVSNMSPEDSSIYLCSVDQLRLAGAQETQYFGPGTRLLVL.

This chain links TRBV27 with TRBJ2-1; D perhaps matches TRBD1 (7 bases). The V end was cut by 6 bases, the J end by 0 bases, with 18 bases between. The CDR3 has 17 amino acids. Germline assignment: CDR1 MNHEY and CDR2 SMNVEV (reference sequence). Here the CDR3 DNA reads TGTGCCAGCAGGCCAGGGGGGCTTTCGAGCTCCTACAATGAGCAGTTCTTC. It yields the protein CASRPGGLSSSYNEQFF.

The V and J genes are TRBV6-6 and TRBJ2-7; a possible D gene is TRBD1 (6 bases). The V and J ends lost 7 bases and 7 bases respectively, with 11 bases between them. The CDR3 consists of 11 residues. Germline CDR1 MNHNY, CDR2 SVGAGI (reference sequence). The CDR3 DNA sequence: TGTGCCAGCAAAGAAGACAGGGAGCAGTACTTC. This translates into CASKEDREQYF.

The chain links TRBV7-2 to TRBJ2-5; 11 bases align to TRBD2. The CDR3 is 17 residues long. Losses at the gene ends were 4 bases for V and 3 bases for J; bases not matched to a gene: 10. Germline V gives CDR1 SGHTA, CDR2 FQGNSA. CDR3 bases: TGTGCCAGCAGCTCCTCGGGACTAGCGGCCAGGGAAGAGACCCAGTACTTC. It yields the protein CASSSSGLAAREETQYF.

The chain has TRBV12-5 and TRBJ2-2; 10 bases line up with TRBD2. The CDR3 contains 16 residues. Trimming at V came to 1 base and at J to 6 bases, leaving 5 bases not matched to a gene. The V gene's germline CDR1 is LGHNT and CDR2 FRNRAP. In nucleotides, the CDR3 is TGTGCTAGTGGTTTGGAGGCTAGCGGGAGCTCCGGGGAGCTGTTTTTT. This sequence encodes CASGLEASGSSGELFF.

The chain joins TRBV7-8 to TRBJ2-1; 13 bases agree with TRBD2. J gave up 5 bases and V 4 bases, and 20 bases lay outside the gene matches. The CDR3 contains 21 residues. Germline CDR1 reads SGHVS; CDR2 reads FQNEAQ. The CDR3 is CASSSTPGLAGPRPAHNEQFF. CDR3 in DNA: TGTGCCAGCAGCTCGACCCCGGGACTAGCGGGACCCCGACCGGCACACAATGAGCAGTTCTTC.

The chain links TRBV15 to TRBJ2-3; no firm D call. Germline CDR1 is LNHNV and CDR2 is YYDKDF (reference sequence). The V end was cut by 2 bases, the J end by 2 bases, with 20 bases between. The CDR3 runs to 18 residues. CDR3 coding DNA: TGTGCCACCAGCAGATCGCCGGCACAGCTGCGAGTCACAGATACGCAGTATTTT. This translates into CATSRSPAQLRVTDTQYF.

The genes are TRBV2 and TRBJ2-2; weak D call: TRBD2 (5 bases). The length of the CDR3 is 17 residues. CDR1 is SNHLY, CDR2 FYNNEI, per germline. Trimming removed 6 bases from V and 6 bases from J, with 23 bases in between. This chain's CDR3 is CASRYGEHSQSPGELFF. CDR3 DNA: TGTGCCAGCAGGTACGGGGAACACTCACAATCTCCCGGGGAGCTGTTTTTT.

The chain recombines TRBV9 with TRBJ1-2; 9 bases line up with TRBD1. This CDR3 is built from 17 residues. From germline, CDR1 is SGDLS and CDR2 YYNGEE. Trimming cost V 4 bases and J 6 bases; bases outside gene matches: 16. The CDR3 is CASSPSMRDRVGDGYTF. For the CDR3, the DNA is TGTGCCAGCAGCCCCTCCATGCGGGACAGGGTTGGGGATGGCTACACCTTC.